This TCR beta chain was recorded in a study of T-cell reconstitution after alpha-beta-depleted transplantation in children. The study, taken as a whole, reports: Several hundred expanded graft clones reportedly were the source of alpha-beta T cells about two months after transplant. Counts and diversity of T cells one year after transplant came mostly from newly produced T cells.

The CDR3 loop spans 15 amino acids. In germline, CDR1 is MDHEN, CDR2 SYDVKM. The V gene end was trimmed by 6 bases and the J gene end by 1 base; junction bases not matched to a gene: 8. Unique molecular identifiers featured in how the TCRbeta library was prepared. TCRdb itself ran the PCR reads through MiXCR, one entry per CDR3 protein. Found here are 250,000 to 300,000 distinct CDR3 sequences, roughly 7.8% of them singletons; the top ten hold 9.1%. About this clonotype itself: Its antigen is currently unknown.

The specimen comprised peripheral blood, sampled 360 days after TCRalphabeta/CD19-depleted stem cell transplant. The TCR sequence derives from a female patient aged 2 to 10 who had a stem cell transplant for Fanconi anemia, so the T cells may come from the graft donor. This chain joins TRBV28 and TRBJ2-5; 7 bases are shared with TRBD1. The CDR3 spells CASSNPGGGQETQYF. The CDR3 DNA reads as TGTGCCAGCAGCAATCCAGGGGGTGGCCAAGAGACCCAGTACTTC. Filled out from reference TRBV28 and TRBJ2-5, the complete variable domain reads DVKVTQSSRYLVKRTGEKVFLECVQDMDHENMFWYRQDPGLGLRLIYFSYDVKMKEKGDIPEGYSVSREKKERFSLILESASTNQTSMYLCASSNPGGGQETQYFGPGTRLLVL.